This T cell receptor (beta chain) came from a study of blood T cells in healthy people across ages. CDR3 length: 16 residues. Germline V gene data show CDR1 as ENHRY and CDR2 as SYGVKD. V shed 3 bases and J 4 bases; nucleotides not matched to a gene: 7. With a J-beta primer mix and a sample-barcoded 5' primer, a second PCR ran about 6 to 11 cycles. TCRdb reprocessed the 5' RACE reads via MiXCR and lists one record per CDR3 protein. This sample has 850,000 to 950,000 distinct CDR3 sequences, with around 30% found just once. The sequence came from a woman older than 75 in good health. Sequences were obtained from blood. The chain is built from TRBV10-3 and TRBJ2-2, with 8 bases identical to TRBD2. The CDR3 DNA follows: TGTGCCATCAGTGATTTAGCGGGGATATCCACCGGGGAGCTGTTTTTT. Translating it yields CAISDLAGISTGELFF.